These T cell receptor beta chains were read from a single sample in a study of T cell changes during pregnancy in multiple sclerosis. TCRdb's copy holds only in-frame clones and misses some; the assay was immunoSEQ multiplex PCR. Of tens of thousands of clones in the sample, roughly 91% were seen once. The sample in question was peripheral blood, obtained before pregnancy. Receptors were obtained from a female donor with multiple sclerosis, enrolled in a pregnancy study. The CDR3 runs from the conserved cysteine through the conserved F or W. D genes are given only for firm matches. Not every row has a clone size; where given, it reads once, few, many or a size class.

d_gene,v_gene,j_gene,abundance,CDR3aa,CDR3nt
TRBD1,TRBV15,TRBJ1-2,.,CATSIRDRGFYGYTF,TGTGCCACCAGCATTCGGGACAGGGGATTCTATGGCTACACCTTC
.,TRBV9,TRBJ2-2,.,CASSVRGSTGELFF,TGTGCCAGCAGCGTACGGGGGAGCACCGGGGAGCTGTTTTTT
.,TRBV7-3,TRBJ1-6,.,CASSLYGNGNSPLHF,TGTGCCAGCAGCTTATACGGTAACGGGAATTCACCCCTCCACTTT
TRBD1,TRBV27,TRBJ1-1,.,CASSLDRAGTEAFF,TGTGCCAGCAGTTTAGACAGGGCAGGTACTGAAGCTTTCTTT
.,TRBV30,TRBJ1-2,once,CAWGSGYTF,TGTGCCTGGGGGAGTGGCTACACCTTC
TRBD1,TRBV19,TRBJ1-5,.,CASSIYRSTGGNGPQHF,TGTGCCAGTAGTATATATCGGTCGACAGGGGGCAATGGGCCCCAGCATTTT
.,TRBV12-5,TRBJ2-3,.,CASGLDSPDTQYF,TGTGCTAGTGGTTTGGACAGCCCAGATACGCAGTATTTT
.,TRBV10-3,TRBJ2-7,.,CAISGGTGRGYYEQYF,TGTGCCATCAGCGGAGGGACGGGACGGGGCTACTACGAGCAGTACTTC
TRBD1,TRBV27,TRBJ1-4,.,CASSKFDRAEEKLFF,TGTGCCAGCAGTAAGTTTGACAGGGCTGAAGAAAAACTGTTTTTT
TRBD1,TRBV11-3,TRBJ2-7,.,CASSLEPTGWKQYF,TGTGCCAGCAGCTTAGAGCCGACAGGGTGGAAGCAGTACTTC
.,TRBV25-1,TRBJ2-2,.,CASSEGLRANTGELFF,TGTGCCAGCAGTGAAGGTCTGCGGGCAAACACCGGGGAGCTGTTTTTT
.,TRBV18,TRBJ2-5,once,CASSGEPLQYF,TGTGCCAGCTCAGGGGAGCCCCTCCAGTACTTC
TRBD1,TRBV10-3,TRBJ1-2,.,CATSTGHFGGYTF,TGTGCCACTTCGACAGGGCACTTTGGGGGCTACACCTTC
.,TRBV7-8,TRBJ2-3,.,CASSPSGWGPDTQYF,TGTGCCAGCAGCCCCAGCGGGTGGGGCCCAGATACGCAGTATTTT
TRBD2,TRBV9,TRBJ2-3,.,CASGVAAGGTDTQYF,TGTGCCAGTGGAGTCGCAGCGGGGGGCACAGATACGCAGTATTTT
.,TRBV7-2,TRBJ1-6,.,CASSLGGYNSPLHF,TGTGCCAGCAGCTTAGGCGGATATAATTCACCCCTCCACTTT
TRBD1,TRBV6-5,TRBJ2-2,.,CASSSHDRANTGELFF,TGTGCCAGCAGTTCACACGACAGGGCGAACACCGGGGAGCTGTTTTTT
TRBD1,TRBV13,TRBJ1-3,.,CASSARDRRGSGNTIYF,TGTGCCAGCAGCGCAAGGGACAGGAGGGGTTCTGGAAACACCATATATTTT
.,TRBV19,TRBJ1-2,.,CASSMGRNYGYTF,TGTGCCAGTAGTATGGGCAGAAACTATGGCTACACCTTC
TRBD1,TRBV7-2,TRBJ1-6,.,CASRSRQGDNSPLHF,TGTGCCAGCAGATCACGACAGGGCGATAATTCACCCCTCCACTTT
TRBD1,TRBV25-1,TRBJ2-1,.,CAIGTGDYNEQFF,TGTGCCATAGGGACAGGGGACTACAATGAGCAGTTCTTC
.,TRBV9,TRBJ2-3,few,CASSVDRGGTDTQYF,TGTGCCAGCAGCGTAGATAGGGGGGGAACAGATACGCAGTATTTT
.,TRBV30,TRBJ2-3,.,CAWRGGGDTQYF,TGTGCCTGGAGGGGCGGAGGAGATACGCAGTATTTT
TRBD1,TRBV5-6,TRBJ1-5,.,CASSLGGRGYQPQHF,TGTGCCAGCAGCTTGGGGGGCAGGGGGTATCAGCCCCAGCATTTT
TRBD1,TRBV5-8,TRBJ2-7,once,CASTGTDYEQYF,TGTGCCAGCACCGGGACAGACTACGAGCAGTACTTC
.,TRBV4-3,TRBJ2-3,once,CASSPQEGGHLTDTQYF,TGCGCCAGCAGCCCACAAGAAGGGGGTCACCTCACAGATACGCAGTATTTT
.,TRBV7-7,TRBJ2-2,.,CASSARGVGTGELFF,TGTGCTAGCAGCGCGCGAGGAGTCGGCACCGGGGAGCTGTTTTTT
.,TRBV9,TRBJ2-1,.,CASSVGVVPGAEQFF,TGTGCCAGCAGCGTAGGTGTGGTCCCAGGGGCCGAGCAGTTCTTC
TRBD1,TRBV4-2,TRBJ1-2,.,CASSRDRVIGYGYTF,TGTGCCAGCAGCCGCGACAGGGTGATAGGTTATGGCTACACCTTC
TRBD1,TRBV9,TRBJ1-1,.,CASSVDRGGYAEAFF,TGTGCCAGCAGCGTCGACAGGGGAGGTTACGCTGAAGCTTTCTTT
.,TRBV12-5,TRBJ1-5,once,CASLVGLKSQPQHF,TGTGCTTCCCTGGTTGGGCTGAAAAGCCAGCCCCAGCATTTT
.,TRBV29-1,TRBJ1-1,.,CSVVWGPGAGADTEAFF,TGCAGCGTTGTGTGGGGCCCAGGGGCTGGGGCGGACACTGAAGCTTTCTTT
TRBD1,TRBV5-6,TRBJ1-1,.,CASSLAGQGGRGEAFF,TGTGCCAGCAGCTTGGCCGGCCAGGGGGGAAGGGGTGAAGCTTTCTTT
.,TRBV9,TRBJ2-7,.,CASSGTAGVVFYEQYF,TGTGCCAGCAGCGGGACGGCAGGGGTTGTATTCTACGAGCAGTACTTC
.,TRBV10-3,TRBJ1-2,.,CAIGLGGGALGYTF,TGTGCCATCGGCTTGGGTGGGGGGGCGCTTGGCTACACCTTC
TRBD1,TRBV2,TRBJ2-7,.,CASSSRTGAYEQYF,TGTGCCAGCAGTAGTAGGACAGGGGCCTACGAGCAGTACTTC
.,TRBV7-2,TRBJ2-7,.,CASSRHLDRYRHEQYF,TGTGCCAGCAGCCGCCACCTAGACAGGTATCGGCACGAGCAGTACTTC
TRBD1,TRBV19,TRBJ2-7,.,CASSIGTGTYEQYF,TGTGCCAGTAGTATTGGGACAGGGACCTACGAGCAGTACTTC
TRBD1,TRBV29-1,TRBJ1-3,once,CSAVLPGQGFGNTIYF,TGCAGCGCCGTACTCCCGGGACAGGGGTTCGGAAACACCATATATTTT
TRBD1,TRBV5-4,TRBJ1-6,once,CASNGRQGNYNSPLHF,TGTGCCAGCAACGGTCGACAGGGGAACTATAATTCACCCCTCCACTTT
.,TRBV7-6,TRBJ2-5,.,CASSLQADQETQYF,TGTGCCAGCAGCCTGCAAGCGGATCAAGAGACCCAGTACTTC
TRBD1,TRBV6-5,TRBJ2-1,.,CASSGQGTRVGEQFF,TGTGCCAGCAGTGGACAGGGGACAAGGGTCGGTGAGCAGTTCTTC
TRBD1,TRBV28,TRBJ2-7,once,CASQDRVYEQYF,TGTGCCAGCCAGGACAGGGTATACGAGCAGTACTTC
.,TRBV6-6,TRBJ1-4,.,CASSREKLFF,TGTGCCAGCAGTCGTGAAAAACTGTTTTTT
TRBD1,TRBV6-6,TRBJ1-1,.,CASSQQGATEAFF,TGTGCCAGCAGCCAACAGGGGGCAACTGAAGCTTTCTTT
.,TRBV6-1,TRBJ1-5,.,CASRGDTGNQPQHF,TGTGCCAGCAGGGGGGACACCGGCAATCAGCCCCAGCATTTT
TRBD2,TRBV11-2,TRBJ2-7,.,CASSLRVSGGEQYF,TGTGCCAGCAGCTTGAGGGTCAGCGGGGGGGAGCAGTACTTC
TRBD2,TRBV4-2,TRBJ2-7,.,CASSQGEAGGEQYF,TGTGCCAGCAGCCAAGGTGAAGCGGGGGGCGAGCAGTACTTC
.,TRBV9,TRBJ1-1,.,CASSPAGRGNTEAFF,TGTGCCAGCAGCCCTGCCGGACGGGGGAACACTGAAGCTTTCTTT
.,TRBV7-2,TRBJ1-2,.,CASSLGWGRDGYTF,TGTGCCAGCAGCTTAGGATGGGGGCGGGATGGCTACACCTTC
.,TRBV18,TRBJ1-6,once,CASSNLTGVTPLHF,TGTGCCAGCTCCAACCTGACAGGCGTAACGCCCCTCCACTTT